The 3 T cell receptor gamma chains below all came from one sample that was sequenced in a study of fetal and pediatric gammadelta thymocytes (dated by TCRdb to the early 2020s). Instrument used: Illumina MiSeq. After TCRdb called clones again from the public reads with CATT, rows with identical DNA were merged. In this sample the table shows about 920 gamma-chain clones, around 5% of which occur a single time. In total, the top ten clones hold under 7.5% of the sample. Sequencing input: non-Vgamma9Vdelta2 gamma-delta T cells from the thymus. The cell subset or site label of this sample denotes: CD3+gammadeltaTCR+ thymocytes not co-expressing Vgamma9 and Vdelta2. These receptors came from a child who underwent cardiac surgery and was recorded as healthy.

This clone qualifies as large. Other DNA sequences in this sample translate to the same CDR3. The chain combines TRGV2 with TRGJ1 or TRGJ2. The germline V gene has CDR1 EGSNGY and CDR2 YDSYNSKV. This CDR3 comprises 13 residues. Trimming took 0 bases from V and 3 from J; bases not matched to a gene: 2. The CDR3 DNA reads as TGTGCCACCTGGGACGGGCCTTATTATAAGAAACTCTTT. Translation gives CATWDGPYYKKLF.

As for this clone: It differs at one base from a far larger clone, so likely a read error. This sequence joins TRGV9 and TRGJP. The J gene comes from matching the DNA to germline here; TCRdb lacks it. CDR1 and CDR2 from the germline V gene are GITISATS and ISYDGTV (reference sequence). The CDR3 is made up of 17 amino acids. The ends lost 5 bases at V and 4 bases at J; junction bases unmatched: 8. This CDR3 is CALWVAPQELGKKIKVF. DNA of the CDR3: TGTGCCTTGTGGGTGGCTCCCCAAGAGTTGGGCAAAAAAATCAAGGTATTT.

This clone is categorized as medium-sized. J is TRGJ1 or TRGJ2 and V is TRGV5. This CDR3 is built from 11 residues. V lost 0 bases, J lost 14 bases, and 7 bases stayed unmatched. Germline assignment: CDR1 VINAFY and CDR2 YDVSNSKD. DNA of the CDR3: TGTGCCACCTGGGACAGGCCTGGGGAACTCTTT. Translating gives CATWDRPGELF.